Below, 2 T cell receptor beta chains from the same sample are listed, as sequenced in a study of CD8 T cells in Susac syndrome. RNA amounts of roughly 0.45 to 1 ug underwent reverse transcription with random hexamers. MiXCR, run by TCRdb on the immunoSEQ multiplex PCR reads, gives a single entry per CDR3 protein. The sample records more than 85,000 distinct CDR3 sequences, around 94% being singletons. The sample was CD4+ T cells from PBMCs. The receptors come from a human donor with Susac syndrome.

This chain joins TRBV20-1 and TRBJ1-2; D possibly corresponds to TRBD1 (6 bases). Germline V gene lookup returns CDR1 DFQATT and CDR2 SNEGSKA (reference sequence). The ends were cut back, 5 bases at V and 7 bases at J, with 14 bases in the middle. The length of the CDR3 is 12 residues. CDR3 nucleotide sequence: TGCAGTGCTCCGGCACAGGGTGGTGGCTACACCTTC. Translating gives CSAPAQGGGYTF.

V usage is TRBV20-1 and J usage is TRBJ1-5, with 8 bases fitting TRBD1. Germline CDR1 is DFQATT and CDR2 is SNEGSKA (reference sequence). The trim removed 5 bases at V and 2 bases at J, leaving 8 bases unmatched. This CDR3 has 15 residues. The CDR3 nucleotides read TGCAGTGCTGGTCCCCCACAGGGGGGCAATCAGCCCCAGCATTTT. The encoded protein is CSAGPPQGGNQPQHF.